The source of this TCR beta chain is a study of CD8 T cells in ankylosing spondylitis (dated by TCRdb to the late 2010s). The study in broad terms: To find TCR variants linked to disease, the study profiled T cell receptor beta repertoires in ankylosing spondylitis patients and healthy donors. The full study cohort was made up of about 25 ankylosing spondylitis patients and approximately 100 healthy donors. Samples of peripheral blood were taken, and for ankylosing spondylitis patients, synovial fluid was collected as well. The paper's findings and limits, for the study overall: Blood from ankylosing spondylitis patients appeared to be characterized by a TCR beta motif made up of 8 or 9 highly homologous amino acid variants. The disease-linked clones were reported as significantly enriched in matched synovial fluid samples from ankylosing spondylitis patients. Some motif variants had previously been reported in the synovial fluid and blood of reactive arthritis patients, which suggests shared mechanisms of disease initiation. The disease-linked clones showed a CD8+ phenotype and occurred at relatively low frequencies in peripheral blood.

Sequencer: Illumina HiSeq 2500. Quantitative 5'-RACE with molecular barcodes was used to prepare TCR beta libraries. The study's own analysis went as follows. Disease-linked TCR variants were identified with a new computational method built on a probabilistic model of VDJ rearrangement. Through fastp at Q25 and MiXCR, TCRdb rebuilt clones from the public reads, retaining in-frame beta chains. Entries that share a CDR3 protein sequence are merged under the most common genes and DNA. The V and J calls, along with clone size, are taken from TCRdb and not from the paper's own processing. Within this sample are some 840,000 distinct CDR3 sequences, with roughly 12% of them counted one time only. Of the sample, just over 0.5% falls within the top ten clones. A remark on this clonotype: It has no known antigen specificity. Nothing much larger sits one base from this clone, and base qualities are not available.

The material sequenced was blood, either unsorted or a sorted T cell fraction (not recorded which). The receptor was derived from a male donor with ankylosing spondylitis.

The CDR3 loop reads CASSPRSPGETQYF. The sequenced DNA is TGTGCCAGCAGCCCGCGGTCACCTGGAGAGACCCAGTACTTC. The chain is assembled from TRBV7-2 and TRBJ2-5, with the identity of the D gene unclear. V was cut back by 5 bases and J by 4 bases, leaving a gap of 14 bases between them. The CDR3 holds 14 amino acids from the cysteine to the phenylalanine. The entry retains the CDR3 DNA only, 42 bases that are in frame from base 1. CDR1 and CDR2, looked up from the germline V gene, are SGHTA and FQGNSA.